These 8 T cell receptor beta chains share one sample of origin, sequenced in a study of glioma-infiltrating T cells. TCR alpha and beta CDR3 regions were amplified from RNA using iRepertoire nested multiplex PCR. TCRdb re-derived calls from the multiplex PCR reads in MiXCR, one entry per CDR3 protein. The table lists about 20,000 distinct CDR3 sequences, around 23% of them singletons. Sequenced: glioma tissue, nonneoplastic brain tissue, or PBMCs (not recorded which). These receptors were collected from a human donor with low-grade glioma or glioblastoma, undergoing nonglioma brain surgery, or in good health (not recorded which).

This clonotype was observed at least ten times. V usage is TRBV7-2 and J usage is TRBJ1-2, with D hard to call. CDR1 SGHTA and CDR2 FQGNSA come from the germline V gene. The ends were cut back, 1 base at V and 0 bases at J, with 3 bases in the middle. The CDR3 has 13 amino acids. The CDR3 protein is CASSLGTNYGYTF. CDR3 coding DNA: TGTGCCAGCAGCTTAGGCACTAACTATGGCTACACCTTC.

This clonotype was seen at least ten times. This rearrangement joins TRBV14 to TRBJ1-1, with 8 bases matching TRBD1. Per germline, CDR1 SGHDN and CDR2 FVKESK. Trimming took 3 bases from V and 7 from J; bases not matched to a gene: 4. The CDR3 runs 13 residues. CDR3: CASSQVGTGEAFF. CDR3 bases: TGTGCCAGCAGCCAGGTGGGGACAGGTGAAGCTTTCTTT.

The chain has TRBV4-2 and TRBJ2-3; D is ambiguous. The CDR3 runs to 15 residues. V was trimmed by 1 base and J by 5 bases, leaving 13 bases between them. CDR1 is LGHNA and CDR2 is YNFKEQ in the germline V gene. The CDR3 loop reads CASSQGTSAGDTQYF. The DNA of the CDR3 is TGTGCCAGCAGCCAAGGGACCTCCGCAGGAGATACGCAGTATTTT.

By share, this clonotype ranks as medium-sized. The chain has TRBV7-8 and TRBJ1-2; no clear D gene. Germline loops: CDR1 SGHVS, CDR2 FQNEAQ. V was shortened by 7 bases and J by 6 bases, with 15 bases between the two germline ends. This CDR3 is built from 13 residues. The DNA of the CDR3 is TGTGCCAGCACCTCCCCGGGTGTCGATGGCTACACCTTC. Protein sequence: CASTSPGVDGYTF.

This clonotype has a single count. The CDR3 here is CARGFGAPQPYNEQFF. CDR3 nucleotides: TGTGCCAGAGGTTTTGGGGCCCCCCAACCGTACAATGAGCAGTTCTTC. V usage is TRBV6-5 and J usage is TRBJ2-1; tentative D call: TRBD1 (5 bases). Trimming stripped 9 bases from V and 4 bases from J, with 22 bases between. CDR1 and CDR2 (germline): MNHEY, SVGAGI. The CDR3 is 16 residues long.

In regard to this clonotype: A much larger clone differs from this one at a single base, so this may be a read error. The chain combines TRBV7-2 with TRBJ1-1, with 7 bases matching TRBD1. Germline lookup yields CDR1 SGHTA and CDR2 FQGNSA. The CDR3 spans 13 residues. The J segment lost 3 bases and the V segment lost 3 bases, leaving 1 base of the junction unmatched. DNA of the CDR3: TGTGCCAGCAGCTTCGACAGGGACACTGAAGCTTTCTTT. It yields the protein CASSFDRDTEAFF. The complete variable domain, with remaining parts taken from reference TRBV7-2 and TRBJ1-1, reads GAGVSQSPSNKVTEKGKDVELRCDPISGHTALYWYRQSLGQGLEFLIYFQGNSAPDKSGLPSDRFSAERTGGSVSTLTIQRTQQEDSAVYLCASSFDRDTEAFFGQGTRLTVV.

By share, this clonotype counts as medium-sized. The chain combines TRBV7-2 with TRBJ1-2; the D gene is possibly TRBD1 (6 bases). The V end was cut by 3 bases, the J end by 7 bases, with 9 bases between. The CDR3 extends over 12 amino acids. Germline V gene lookup returns CDR1 SGHTA and CDR2 FQGNSA. The CDR3 reads CASSLGGAGYTF. CDR3 DNA sequence: TGTGCCAGCAGCTTGGGGGGGGCTGGCTACACCTTC.

The sample holds many counts of this clonotype. The CDR3 nucleotides read TGTGCCACCAGTTTAACAGGGGACGAGACCCAGTACTTC. This translates into CATSLTGDETQYF. This chain uses TRBV24-1 with TRBJ2-5, with 7 bases that match TRBD1. The CDR3 loop spans 13 amino acids. The J segment lost 5 bases and the V segment lost 6 bases, leaving 5 bases of the junction unmatched. The germline V gene encodes CDR1 KGHDR and CDR2 SFDVKD.